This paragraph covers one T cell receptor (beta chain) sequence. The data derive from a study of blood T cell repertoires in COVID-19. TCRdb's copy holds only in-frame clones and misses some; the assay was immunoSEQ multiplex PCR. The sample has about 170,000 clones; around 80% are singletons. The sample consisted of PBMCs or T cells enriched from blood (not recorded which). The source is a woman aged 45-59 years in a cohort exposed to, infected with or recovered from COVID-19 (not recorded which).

CDR3 amino acids: CASSVRGGEKLFF. DNA of the CDR3: TGTGCCAGCAGCGTCCGAGGAGGTGAAAAACTGTTTTTT. V and J are TRBV9 and TRBJ1-4, with unresolved D. Looked up from germline, CDR1 is SGDLS and CDR2 is YYNGEE. Trimming left V 2 bases short and J 7 bases short, with 9 bases between. This CDR3 comprises 13 residues.